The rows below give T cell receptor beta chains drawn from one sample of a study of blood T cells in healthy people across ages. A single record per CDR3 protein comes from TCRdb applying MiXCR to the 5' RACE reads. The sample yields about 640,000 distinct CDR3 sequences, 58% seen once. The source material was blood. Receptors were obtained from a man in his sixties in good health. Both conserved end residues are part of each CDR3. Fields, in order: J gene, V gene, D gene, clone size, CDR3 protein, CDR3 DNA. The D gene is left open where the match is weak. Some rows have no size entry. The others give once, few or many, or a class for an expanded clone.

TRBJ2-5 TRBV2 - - CASKAAIQETQYF TGTGCCAGCAAAGCGGCTATACAAGAGACCCAGTACTTC
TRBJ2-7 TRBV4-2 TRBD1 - CASSQSGRDRLYEQYF TGTGCCAGCAGCCAGTCAGGCCGGGACAGGCTCTACGAGCAGTACTTC
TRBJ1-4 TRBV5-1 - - CASSLARGGTNEKLFF TGCGCCAGCAGCTTGGCCAGGGGAGGAACTAATGAAAAACTGTTTTTT
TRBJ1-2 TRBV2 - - CASSGVGYGYTF TGTGCCAGCAGCGGAGTTGGCTATGGCTACACCTTC
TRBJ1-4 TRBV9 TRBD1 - CASSVGTGDGEKLFF TGTGCCAGCAGCGTAGGGACAGGGGACGGCGAAAAACTGTTTTTT
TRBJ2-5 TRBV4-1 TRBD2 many CASSQTGLEEETQYF TGCGCCAGCAGCCAAACAGGACTAGAGGAGGAGACCCAGTACTTC
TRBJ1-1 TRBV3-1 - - CASSQDITVNTEAFF TGTGCCAGCAGCCAAGACATAACAGTGAACACTGAAGCTTTCTTT
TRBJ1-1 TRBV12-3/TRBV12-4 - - CASSRTWNTEAFF TGTGCCAGCAGTCGAACATGGAACACTGAAGCTTTCTTT
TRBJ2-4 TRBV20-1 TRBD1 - CSASIRAGGNIQYF TGCAGTGCTAGTATCAGGGCAGGGGGAAACATTCAGTACTTC
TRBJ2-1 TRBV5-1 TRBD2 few CASSLIAGPYNEQFF TGCGCCAGCAGCTTAATAGCGGGACCCTACAATGAGCAGTTCTTC
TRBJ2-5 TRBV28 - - CASRDPLQETQYF TGTGCCAGCAGGGATCCCCTACAAGAGACCCAGTACTTC
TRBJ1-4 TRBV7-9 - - CASSLGQGRTTNEKLFF TGTGCCAGCAGCTTAGGGCAGGGTCGAACAACTAATGAAAAACTGTTTTTT
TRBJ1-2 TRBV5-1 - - CASSLLRGGRQTLRGYTF TGCGCCAGCAGCTTGCTCAGAGGGGGGAGACAGACGCTCCGTGGCTACACCTTC
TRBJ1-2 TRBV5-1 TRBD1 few CASSPRQGGTYGYTF TGCGCCAGCAGCCCCAGACAGGGGGGAACCTATGGCTACACCTTC
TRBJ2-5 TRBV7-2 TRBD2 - CASSSRTSGGHETQYF TGTGCCAGCAGTTCGCGGACTAGCGGGGGCCACGAGACCCAGTACTTC
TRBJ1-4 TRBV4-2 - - CASSQDLGLANEKLFF TGTGCCAGCAGCCAAGATTTGGGGTTGGCTAATGAAAAACTGTTTTTT
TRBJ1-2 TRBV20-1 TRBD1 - CSAQQGAGIGYTF TGCAGTGCCCAACAGGGGGCGGGCATCGGCTACACCTTC
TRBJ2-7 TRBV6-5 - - CASRAKGIREQYF TGTGCCAGCAGGGCGAAGGGGATTAGGGAGCAGTACTTC
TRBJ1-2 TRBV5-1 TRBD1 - CASSIQDRGYGYTF TGCGCCAGCAGCATCCAGGACAGGGGCTATGGCTACACCTTC
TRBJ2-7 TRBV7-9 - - CASSLQQAKQYF TGTGCCAGCAGCTTACAACAGGCTAAGCAGTACTTC
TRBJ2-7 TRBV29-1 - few CSVGSRSLDEQYF TGCAGCGTTGGAAGCAGGTCGTTGGACGAGCAGTACTTC
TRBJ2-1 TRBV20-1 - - CSATSAALSEQFF TGCAGTGCTACCTCCGCCGCGCTCTCTGAGCAGTTCTTC
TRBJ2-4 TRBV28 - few CASSLSRETYF TGTGCCAGCAGTTTATCCCGCGAAACGTACTTC
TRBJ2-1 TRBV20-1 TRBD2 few CSAKKDPGLAGNEQFF TGCAGTGCTAAGAAAGACCCGGGACTAGCTGGGAATGAGCAGTTCTTC
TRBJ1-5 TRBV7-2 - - CASSPRGVVQPQHF TGTGCCAGCAGCCCGAGAGGGGTTGTTCAGCCCCAGCATTTT
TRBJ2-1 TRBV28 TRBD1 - CASSPLGTGGNEQFF TGTGCCAGCAGTCCACTCGGGACAGGGGGCAATGAGCAGTTCTTC
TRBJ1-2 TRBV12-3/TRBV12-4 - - CASSSRATNYGYTF TGTGCCAGCAGTTCGAGGGCGACGAACTATGGCTACACCTTC